This record concerns one TCR beta chain sequence. Antigen: not known. Roughly 27,000 T cell genomes, or roughly 200 ng DNA, went into the sorted-subset replicate PCRs. Here immunoSEQ multiplex PCR was the method, and the copy in TCRdb shows in-frame clones only, minus some. This table has about 1.5 million clones, 95% to 99% appearing once. This sample was included in a study of shared clonotypes between healthy human individuals. Study at large: Three plates were used per donor for CD4 naive, three for CD4 memory, two for CD8 naive and one for CD8 memory.

Study observations and caveats: Tissue TCR repertoires likely differ from these blood-only repertoires. Having only a few donors restricted how much genetic and exposure-history diversity was captured.

This TCR was recovered from a man between 25 and 39 years old in good health. Material: naive CD4+ T cells sorted from blood. The subset denotes: CD45RA+ positively selected.

This CDR3 is CASSLGGRTSGRLFF. DNA for the CDR3: TGTGCCAGCAGCTTAGGGGGGAGGACTTCAGGCCGTCTGTTTTTT. This sequence joins TRBV13 and TRBJ2-2; a weak D match, TRBD2 (6 bases). The CDR3 sequence is 15 residues long. The V gene lost 0 bases and the J gene lost 14 bases, with 19 bases spanning the gap. The germline CDR1 and CDR2 sequences are PRHDT and FYEKMQ (reference sequence). Combining the CDR3 with reference TRBV13 and TRBJ2-2 gives the whole variable domain AAGVIQSPRHLIKEKRETATLKCYPIPRHDTVYWYQQGPGQDPQFLISFYEKMQSDKGSIPDRFSAQQFSDYHSELNMSSLELGDSALYFCASSLGGRTSGRLFFGEGSRLTVL.